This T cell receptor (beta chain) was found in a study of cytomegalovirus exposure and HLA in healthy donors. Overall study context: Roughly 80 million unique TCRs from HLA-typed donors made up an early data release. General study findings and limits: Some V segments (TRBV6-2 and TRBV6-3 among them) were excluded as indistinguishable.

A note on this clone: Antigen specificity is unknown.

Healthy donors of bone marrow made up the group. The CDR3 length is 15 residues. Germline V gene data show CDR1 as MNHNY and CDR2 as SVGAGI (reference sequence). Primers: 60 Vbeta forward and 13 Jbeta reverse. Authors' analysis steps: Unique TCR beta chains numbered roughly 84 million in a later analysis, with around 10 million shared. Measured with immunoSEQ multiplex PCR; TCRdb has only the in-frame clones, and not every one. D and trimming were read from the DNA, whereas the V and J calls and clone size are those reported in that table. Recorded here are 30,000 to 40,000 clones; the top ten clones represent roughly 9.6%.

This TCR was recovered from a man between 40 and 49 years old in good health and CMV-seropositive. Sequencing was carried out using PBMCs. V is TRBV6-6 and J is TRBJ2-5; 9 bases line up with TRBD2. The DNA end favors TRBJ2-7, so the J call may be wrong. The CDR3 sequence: CASSPRGGGLYEQYF. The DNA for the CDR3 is TGTGCCAGCAGTCCACGCGGGGGGGGGTTATACGAGCAGTACTTC.